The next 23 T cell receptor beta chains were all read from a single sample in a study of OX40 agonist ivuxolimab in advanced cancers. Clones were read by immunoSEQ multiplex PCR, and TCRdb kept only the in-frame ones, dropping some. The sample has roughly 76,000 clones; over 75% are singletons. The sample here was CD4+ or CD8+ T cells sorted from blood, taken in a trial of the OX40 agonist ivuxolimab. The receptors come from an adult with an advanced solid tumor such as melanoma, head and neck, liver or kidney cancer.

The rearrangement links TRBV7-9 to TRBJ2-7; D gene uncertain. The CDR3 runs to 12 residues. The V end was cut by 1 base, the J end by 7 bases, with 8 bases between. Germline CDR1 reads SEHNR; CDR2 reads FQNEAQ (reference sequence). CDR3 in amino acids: CASSLVSGEQYF. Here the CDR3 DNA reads TGTGCCAGCAGCTTAGTTTCGGGTGAGCAGTACTTC.

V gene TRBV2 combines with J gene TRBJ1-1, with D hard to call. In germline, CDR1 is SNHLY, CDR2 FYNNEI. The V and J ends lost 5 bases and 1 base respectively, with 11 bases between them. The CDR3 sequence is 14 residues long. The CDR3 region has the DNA TGTGCCAGCAGTTTTTCAGAGACGAACACTGAAGCTTTCTTT. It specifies CASSFSETNTEAFF.

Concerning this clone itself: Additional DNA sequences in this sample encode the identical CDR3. The CDR3 coding sequence is TGTGCCATCAGTGAACTAGCAGGGGACAATGAGCAGTTCTTC. Translated, it gives CAISELAGDNEQFF. The chain couples TRBV10-3 to TRBJ2-1; either TRBD1 or TRBD2 may supply D (6 bases each). Looked up from germline, CDR1 is ENHRY and CDR2 is SYGVKD. V lost 3 bases, J lost 5 bases, and 11 bases lay in between. The CDR3 runs 14 residues.

The CDR3 DNA follows: TGCGCCAGCAGCGGGGGAGAGTGGGCCTACGAGCAGTACTTC. Its translation: CASSGGEWAYEQYF. The chain combines TRBV5-1 with TRBJ2-7, with D possibly called TRBD1 or TRBD2 (5 bases each). Trimming removed 4 bases at V and 2 bases at J, with 13 bases between. The germline V gene encodes CDR1 SGHRS and CDR2 YFSETQ. The CDR3 sequence is 14 residues long.

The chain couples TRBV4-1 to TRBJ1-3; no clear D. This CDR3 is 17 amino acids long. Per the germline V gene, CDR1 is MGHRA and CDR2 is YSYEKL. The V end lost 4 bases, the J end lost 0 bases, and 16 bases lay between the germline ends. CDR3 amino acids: CASSPNRGILSGNTIYF. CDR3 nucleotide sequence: TGCGCCAGCAGCCCGAACCGCGGGATCCTCTCTGGAAACACCATATATTTT.

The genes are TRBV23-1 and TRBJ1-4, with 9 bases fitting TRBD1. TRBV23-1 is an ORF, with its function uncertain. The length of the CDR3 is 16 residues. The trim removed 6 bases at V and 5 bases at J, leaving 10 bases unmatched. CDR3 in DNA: TGCGCCAGCAGCGACCCAGACGGGACAGGGAATGAAAAACTGTTTTTT. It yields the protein CASSDPDGTGNEKLFF.

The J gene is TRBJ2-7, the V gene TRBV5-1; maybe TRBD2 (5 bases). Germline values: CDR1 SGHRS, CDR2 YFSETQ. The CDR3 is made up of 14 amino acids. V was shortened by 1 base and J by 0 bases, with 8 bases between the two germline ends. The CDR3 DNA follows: TGCGCCAGCAGCTTGACGGGAAGCTCCTACGAGCAGTACTTC. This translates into CASSLTGSSYEQYF.

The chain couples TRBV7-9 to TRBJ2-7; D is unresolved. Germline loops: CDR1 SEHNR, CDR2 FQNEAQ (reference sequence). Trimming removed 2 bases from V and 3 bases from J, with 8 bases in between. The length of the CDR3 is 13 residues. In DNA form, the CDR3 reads TGTGCCAGCAGCTTATACGGCGTCTACGAGCAGTACTTC. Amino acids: CASSLYGVYEQYF.

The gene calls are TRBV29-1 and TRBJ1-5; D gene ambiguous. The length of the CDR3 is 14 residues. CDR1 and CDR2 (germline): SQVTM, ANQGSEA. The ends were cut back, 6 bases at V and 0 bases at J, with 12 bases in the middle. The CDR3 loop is CSVATENSNQPQHF. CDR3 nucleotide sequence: TGCAGCGTCGCTACAGAGAATAGCAATCAGCCCCAGCATTTT.

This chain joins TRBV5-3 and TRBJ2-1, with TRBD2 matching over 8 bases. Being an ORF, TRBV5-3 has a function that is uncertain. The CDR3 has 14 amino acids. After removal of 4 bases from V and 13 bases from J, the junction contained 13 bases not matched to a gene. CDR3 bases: TGTGCCAGAAGCGGACTAGCATGGAGGGATGGACAGTTCTTC. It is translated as CARSGLAWRDGQFF.

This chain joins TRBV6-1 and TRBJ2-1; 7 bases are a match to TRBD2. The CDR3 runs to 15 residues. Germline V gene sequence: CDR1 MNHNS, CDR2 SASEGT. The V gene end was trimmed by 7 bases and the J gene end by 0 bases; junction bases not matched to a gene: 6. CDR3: CASIHGGSSYNEQFF. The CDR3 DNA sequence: TGTGCCAGCATCCACGGCGGGAGCTCCTACAATGAGCAGTTCTTC.

In nucleotides, the CDR3 is TGTGCCAGCAGCCTGGACAAGAACACTGAAGCTTTCTTT. Translation gives CASSLDKNTEAFF. This sequence joins TRBV6-1 and TRBJ1-1, with D possibly matching TRBD1 (5 bases). The germline CDR1 and CDR2 sequences are MNHNS and SASEGT. The germline V and J ends were trimmed by 6 bases and 1 base, with 9 bases remaining between them. The CDR3 totals 13 residues.

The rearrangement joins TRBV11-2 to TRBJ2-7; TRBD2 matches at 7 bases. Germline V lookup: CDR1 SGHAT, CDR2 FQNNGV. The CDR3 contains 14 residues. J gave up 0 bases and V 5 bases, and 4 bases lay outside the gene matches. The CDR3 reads CASSPRDYSYEQYF. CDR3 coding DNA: TGTGCCAGCAGCCCACGGGACTACTCCTACGAGCAGTACTTC.

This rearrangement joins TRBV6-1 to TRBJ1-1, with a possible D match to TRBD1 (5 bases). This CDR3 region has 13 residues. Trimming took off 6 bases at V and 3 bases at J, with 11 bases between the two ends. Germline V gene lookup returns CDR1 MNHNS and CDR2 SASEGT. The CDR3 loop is CASSRVVDTEAFF. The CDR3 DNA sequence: TGTGCCAGCAGCAGGGTAGTGGACACTGAAGCTTTCTTT.

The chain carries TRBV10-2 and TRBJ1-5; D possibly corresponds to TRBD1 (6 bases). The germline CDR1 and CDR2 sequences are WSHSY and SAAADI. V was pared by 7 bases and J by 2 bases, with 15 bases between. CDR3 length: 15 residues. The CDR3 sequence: CASTTGQYGNQPQHF. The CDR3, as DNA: TGCGCCAGCACTACCGGACAGTACGGCAATCAGCCCCAGCATTTT.

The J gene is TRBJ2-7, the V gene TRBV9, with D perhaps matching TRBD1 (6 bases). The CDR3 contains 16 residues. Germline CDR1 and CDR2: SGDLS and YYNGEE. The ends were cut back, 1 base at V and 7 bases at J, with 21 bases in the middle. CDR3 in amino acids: CASSVRGGRDTGEQYF. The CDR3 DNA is TGTGCCAGCAGCGTACGGGGCGGACGGGACACTGGGGAGCAGTACTTC.

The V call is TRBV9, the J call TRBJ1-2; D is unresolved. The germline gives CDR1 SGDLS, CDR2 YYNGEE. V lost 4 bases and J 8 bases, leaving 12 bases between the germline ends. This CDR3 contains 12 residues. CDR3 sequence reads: CASSTYTGGYTF. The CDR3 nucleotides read TGTGCCAGCAGCACCTATACCGGGGGCTACACCTTC.

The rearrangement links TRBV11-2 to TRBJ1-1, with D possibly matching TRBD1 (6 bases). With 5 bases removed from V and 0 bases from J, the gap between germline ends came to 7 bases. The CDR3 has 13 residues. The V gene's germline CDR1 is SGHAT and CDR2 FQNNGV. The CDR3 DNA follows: TGTGCCAGCAGCCGGACAGTGAACACTGAAGCTTTCTTT. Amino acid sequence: CASSRTVNTEAFF.

This chain's CDR3 is CASSGRGGDGQPQHF. In DNA, the CDR3 is TGTGCCAGCAGCGGTCGGGGGGGGGACGGTCAGCCCCAGCATTTT. The chain uses TRBV6-1 and TRBJ1-5, with D perhaps matching TRBD1 (5 bases). V lost 6 bases, J lost 6 bases, and 18 bases lay in between. Germline-derived CDR1 and CDR2 are MNHNS and SASEGT. The CDR3 runs 15 residues.

Here the CDR3 reads CASSAGTGSYEQYF. The CDR3 DNA is TGCGCCAGCAGCGCAGGGACAGGATCTTACGAGCAGTACTTC. This chain links TRBV5-1 with TRBJ2-7; the match to TRBD1 covers 8 bases. CDR1 is SGHRS, CDR2 YFSETQ, per germline. This CDR3 is built from 14 residues. The V gene end was trimmed by 4 bases and the J gene end by 4 bases; junction bases not matched to a gene: 7.

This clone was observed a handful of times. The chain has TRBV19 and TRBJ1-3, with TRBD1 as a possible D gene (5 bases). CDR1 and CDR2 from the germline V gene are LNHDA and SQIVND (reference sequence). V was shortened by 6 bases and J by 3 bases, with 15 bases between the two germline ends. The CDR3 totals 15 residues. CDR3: CASSGAGFVGNTIYF. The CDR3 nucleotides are TGTGCCAGTAGCGGGGCAGGGTTTGTTGGAAACACCATATATTTT.

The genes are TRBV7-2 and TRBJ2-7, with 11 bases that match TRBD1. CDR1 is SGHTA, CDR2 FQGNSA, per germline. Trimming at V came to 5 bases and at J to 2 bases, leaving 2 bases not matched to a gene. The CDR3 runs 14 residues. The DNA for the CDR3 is TGTGCCAGCAGCCTGGACAGGGGGCCCTACGAGCAGTACTTC. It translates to CASSLDRGPYEQYF.

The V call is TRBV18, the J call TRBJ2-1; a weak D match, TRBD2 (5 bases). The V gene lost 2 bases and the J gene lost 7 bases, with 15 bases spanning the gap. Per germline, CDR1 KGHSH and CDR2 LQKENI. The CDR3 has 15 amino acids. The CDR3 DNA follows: TGTGCCAGCTCACCAAGCCCCACCCGCGGGAATGAGCAGTTCTTC. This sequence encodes CASSPSPTRGNEQFF. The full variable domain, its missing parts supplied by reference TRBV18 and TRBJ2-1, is NAGVMQNPRHLVRRRGQEARLRCSPMKGHSHVYWYRQLPEEGLKFMVYLQKENIIDESGMPKERFSAEFPKEGPSILRIQQVVRGDSAAYFCASSPSPTRGNEQFFGPGTRLTVL.